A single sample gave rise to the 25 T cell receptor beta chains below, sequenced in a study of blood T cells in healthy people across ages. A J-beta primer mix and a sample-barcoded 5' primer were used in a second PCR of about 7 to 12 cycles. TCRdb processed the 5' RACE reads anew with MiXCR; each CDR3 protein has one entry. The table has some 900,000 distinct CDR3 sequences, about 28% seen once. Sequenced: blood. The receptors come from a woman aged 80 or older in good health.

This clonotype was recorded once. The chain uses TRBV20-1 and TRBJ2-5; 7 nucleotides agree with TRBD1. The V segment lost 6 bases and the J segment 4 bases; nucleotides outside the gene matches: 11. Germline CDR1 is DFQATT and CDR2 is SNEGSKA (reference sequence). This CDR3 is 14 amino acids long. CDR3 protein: CSAPPGGRSETQYF. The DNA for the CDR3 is TGCAGTGCCCCCCCAGGGGGAAGATCAGAGACCCAGTACTTC.

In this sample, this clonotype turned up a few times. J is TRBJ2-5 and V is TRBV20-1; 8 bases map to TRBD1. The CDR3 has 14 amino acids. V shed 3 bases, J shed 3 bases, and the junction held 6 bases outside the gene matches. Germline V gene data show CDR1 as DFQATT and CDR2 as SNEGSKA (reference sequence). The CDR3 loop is CSARGDRGEETQYF. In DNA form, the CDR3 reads TGCAGTGCTAGGGGAGACAGGGGAGAAGAGACCCAGTACTTC.

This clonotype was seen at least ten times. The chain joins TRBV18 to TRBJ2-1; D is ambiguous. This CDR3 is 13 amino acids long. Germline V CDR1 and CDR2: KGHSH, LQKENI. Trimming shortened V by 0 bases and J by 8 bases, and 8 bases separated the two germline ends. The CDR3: CASSPPSRHEQFF. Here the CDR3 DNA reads TGTGCCAGCTCACCACCTAGCAGGCATGAGCAGTTCTTC.

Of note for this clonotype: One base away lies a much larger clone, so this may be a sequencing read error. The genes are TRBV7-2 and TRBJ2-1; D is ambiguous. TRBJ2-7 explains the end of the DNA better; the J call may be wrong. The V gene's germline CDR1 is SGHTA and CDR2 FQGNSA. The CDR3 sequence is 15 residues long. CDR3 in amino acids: CASSSPGLGYNEQYF. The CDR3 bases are TGTGCCAGCAGCTCGCCGGGCCTTGGGTACAATGAGCAGTACTTC.

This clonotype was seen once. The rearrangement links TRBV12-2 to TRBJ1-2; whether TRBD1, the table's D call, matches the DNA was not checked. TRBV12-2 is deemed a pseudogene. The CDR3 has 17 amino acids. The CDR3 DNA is TGTGCAAGTCGCACCACAGAGGCGGGACTTACTAACTATGGCTACACCTTC. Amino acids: CASRTTEAGLTNYGYTF.

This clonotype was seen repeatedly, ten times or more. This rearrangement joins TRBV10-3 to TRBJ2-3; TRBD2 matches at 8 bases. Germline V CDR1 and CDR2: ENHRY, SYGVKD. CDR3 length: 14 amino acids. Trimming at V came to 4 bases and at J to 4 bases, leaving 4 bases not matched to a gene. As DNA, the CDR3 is TGTGCCATCAGTGCGGGGCGGGGGGCAGATACGCAGTATTTT. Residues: CAISAGRGADTQYF.

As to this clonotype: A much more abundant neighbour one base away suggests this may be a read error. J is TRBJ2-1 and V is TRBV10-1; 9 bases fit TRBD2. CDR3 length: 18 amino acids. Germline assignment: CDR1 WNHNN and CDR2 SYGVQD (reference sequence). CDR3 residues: CASSESKTSGGGGGEQVF. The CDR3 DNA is TGCGCCAGCAGTGAGTCGAAGACGTCTGGCGGGGGGGGCGGTGAGCAGGTCTTC.

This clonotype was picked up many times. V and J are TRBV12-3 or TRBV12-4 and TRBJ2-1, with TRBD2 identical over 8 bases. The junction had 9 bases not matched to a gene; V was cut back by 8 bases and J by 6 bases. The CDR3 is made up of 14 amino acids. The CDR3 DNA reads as TGTGCCAGCTGTGGAAGACTAGCGATCAATGAGCAGTTCTTC. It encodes CASCGRLAINEQFF.

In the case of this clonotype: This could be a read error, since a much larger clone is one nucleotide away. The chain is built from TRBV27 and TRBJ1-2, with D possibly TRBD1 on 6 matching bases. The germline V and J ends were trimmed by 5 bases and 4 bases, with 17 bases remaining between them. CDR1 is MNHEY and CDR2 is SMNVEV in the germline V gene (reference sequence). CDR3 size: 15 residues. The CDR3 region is CASSDTWGAGYGYTF. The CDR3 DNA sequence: TGTGCCAGCAGTGACACCTGGGGGGCAGGCTATGGCTACACCTTC.

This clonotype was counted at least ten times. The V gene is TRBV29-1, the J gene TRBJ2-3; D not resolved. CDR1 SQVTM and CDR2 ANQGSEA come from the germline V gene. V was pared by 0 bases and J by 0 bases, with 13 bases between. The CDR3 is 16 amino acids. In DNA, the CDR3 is TGCAGCGTTGAAGATTCGGCAGCGCCTAGCACAGATACGCAGTATTTT. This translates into CSVEDSAAPSTDTQYF.

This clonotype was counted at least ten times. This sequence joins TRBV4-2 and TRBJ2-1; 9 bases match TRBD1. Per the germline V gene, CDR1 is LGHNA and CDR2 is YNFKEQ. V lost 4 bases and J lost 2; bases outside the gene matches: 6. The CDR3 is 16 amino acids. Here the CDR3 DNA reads TGTGCCAGCAGCCCACCGGGACAGGGTACCTACAATGAGCAGTTCTTC. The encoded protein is CASSPPGQGTYNEQFF.

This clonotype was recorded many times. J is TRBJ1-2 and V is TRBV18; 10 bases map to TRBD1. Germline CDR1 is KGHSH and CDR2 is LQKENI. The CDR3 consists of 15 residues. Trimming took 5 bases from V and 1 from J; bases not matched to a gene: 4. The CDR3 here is CASSSGTGVNYGYTF. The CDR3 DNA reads TGTGCCAGCTCAAGCGGGACAGGGGTTAACTATGGCTACACCTTC. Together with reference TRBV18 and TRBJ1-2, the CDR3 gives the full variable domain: NAGVMQNPRHLVRRRGQEARLRCSPMKGHSHVYWYRQLPEEGLKFMVYLQKENIIDESGMPKERFSAEFPKEGPSILRIQQVVRGDSAAYFCASSSGTGVNYGYTFGSGTRLTVV.

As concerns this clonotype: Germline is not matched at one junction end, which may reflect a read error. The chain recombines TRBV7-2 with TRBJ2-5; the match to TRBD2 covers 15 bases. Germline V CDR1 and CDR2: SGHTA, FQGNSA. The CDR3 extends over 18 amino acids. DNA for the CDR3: TGTGCCTGCAGCTTATCCAGGACTAGCGGGGGGGCCAGGGGGGAGCAGTACTTC. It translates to CACSLSRTSGGARGEQYF. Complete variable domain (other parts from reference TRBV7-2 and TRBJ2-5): GAGVSQSPSNKVTEKGKDVELRCDPISGHTALYWYRQSLGQGLEFLIYFQGNSAPDKSGLPSDRFSAERTGGSVSTLTIQRTQQEDSAVYLCACSLSRTSGGARGEQYFGPGTRLLVL.

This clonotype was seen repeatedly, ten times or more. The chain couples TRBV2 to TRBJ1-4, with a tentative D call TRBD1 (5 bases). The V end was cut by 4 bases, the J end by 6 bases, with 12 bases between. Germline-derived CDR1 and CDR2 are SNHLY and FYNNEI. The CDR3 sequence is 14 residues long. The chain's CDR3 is CASSATGAYEKLFF. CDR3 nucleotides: TGTGCCAGCAGTGCTACCGGGGCCTATGAAAAACTGTTTTTT.

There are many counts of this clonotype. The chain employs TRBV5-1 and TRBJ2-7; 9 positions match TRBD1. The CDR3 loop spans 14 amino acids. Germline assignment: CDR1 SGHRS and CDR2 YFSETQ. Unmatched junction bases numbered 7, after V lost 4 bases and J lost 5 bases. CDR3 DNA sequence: TGCGCCAGCAGCCCACAGGGGACAGGGAACGAGCAGTACTTC. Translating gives CASSPQGTGNEQYF.

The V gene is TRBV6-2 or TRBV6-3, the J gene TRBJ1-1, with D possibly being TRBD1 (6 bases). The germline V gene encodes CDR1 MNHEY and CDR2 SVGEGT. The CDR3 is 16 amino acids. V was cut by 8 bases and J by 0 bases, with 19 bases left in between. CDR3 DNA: TGTGCCAGCTCCCTAGAGCCGGGACACTTGAACACTGAAGCTTTCTTT. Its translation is CASSLEPGHLNTEAFF.

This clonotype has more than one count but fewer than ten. The DNA of the CDR3 is TGCAGCGGTCGACTAGGAGGTGGGGATGGCTACACCTTC. Translated: CSGRLGGGDGYTF. This chain joins TRBV29-1 and TRBJ1-2, with D unclear. Trimming left V 7 bases short and J 6 bases short, with 18 bases between. Germline CDR1 and CDR2: SQVTM and ANQGSEA. The CDR3 spans 13 residues.

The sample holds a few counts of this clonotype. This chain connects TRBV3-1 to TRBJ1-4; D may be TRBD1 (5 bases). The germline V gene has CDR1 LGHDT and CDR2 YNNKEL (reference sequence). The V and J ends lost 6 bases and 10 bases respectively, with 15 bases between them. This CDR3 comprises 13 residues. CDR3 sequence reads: CASRRGQGGKLFF. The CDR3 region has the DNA TGTGCCAGCAGGAGAGGGCAGGGAGGAAAACTGTTTTTT.

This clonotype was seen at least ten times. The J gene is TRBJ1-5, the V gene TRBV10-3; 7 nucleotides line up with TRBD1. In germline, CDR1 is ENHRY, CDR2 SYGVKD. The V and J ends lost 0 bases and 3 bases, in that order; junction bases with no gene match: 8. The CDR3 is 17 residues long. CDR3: CAISESITGTANQPQHF. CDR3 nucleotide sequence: TGTGCCATCAGTGAGTCGATCACTGGGACAGCCAATCAGCCCCAGCATTTT.

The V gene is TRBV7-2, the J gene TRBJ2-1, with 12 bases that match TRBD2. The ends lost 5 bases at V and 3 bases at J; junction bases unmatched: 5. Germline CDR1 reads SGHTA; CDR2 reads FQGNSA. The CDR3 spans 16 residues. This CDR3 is CASSRTSGVYYNEQFF. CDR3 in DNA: TGTGCCAGCAGCAGGACTAGCGGGGTCTACTACAATGAGCAGTTCTTC. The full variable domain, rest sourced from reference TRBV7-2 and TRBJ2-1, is GAGVSQSPSNKVTEKGKDVELRCDPISGHTALYWYRQSLGQGLEFLIYFQGNSAPDKSGLPSDRFSAERTGGSVSTLTIQRTQQEDSAVYLCASSRTSGVYYNEQFFGPGTRLTVL.

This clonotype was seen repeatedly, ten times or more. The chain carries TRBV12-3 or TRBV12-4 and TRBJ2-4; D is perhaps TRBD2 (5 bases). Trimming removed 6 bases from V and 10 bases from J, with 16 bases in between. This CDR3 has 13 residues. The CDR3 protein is CASSLTSERIQYF. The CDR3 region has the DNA TGTGCCAGCAGCCTTACCTCCGAGCGGATTCAGTACTTC.

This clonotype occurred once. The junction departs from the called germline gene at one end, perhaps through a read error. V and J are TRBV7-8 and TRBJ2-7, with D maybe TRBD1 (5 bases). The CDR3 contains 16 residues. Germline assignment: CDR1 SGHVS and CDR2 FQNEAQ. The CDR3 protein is CAGSLIGRVPSYEQYF. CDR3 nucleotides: TGTGCCGGCAGCTTAATAGGCAGGGTCCCATCCTACGAGCAGTACTTC.

CDR3 region: CASSYSTQGWTEAFF. CDR3 DNA sequence: TGTGCCAGCAGTTACTCGACCCAGGGGTGGACTGAAGCTTTCTTT. The V call is TRBV6-2 or TRBV6-3, the J call TRBJ1-1; maybe TRBD1 (6 bases). Germline-derived CDR1 and CDR2 are MNHEY and SVGEGT. Trimming removed 0 bases from V and 5 bases from J, with 13 bases in between. The CDR3 is 15 amino acids.

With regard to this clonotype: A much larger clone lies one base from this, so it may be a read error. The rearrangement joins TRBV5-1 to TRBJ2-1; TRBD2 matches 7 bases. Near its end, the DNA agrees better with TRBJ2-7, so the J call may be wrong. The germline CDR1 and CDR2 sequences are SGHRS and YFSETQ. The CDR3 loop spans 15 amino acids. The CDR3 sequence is CASSLVSSGLNEQYF. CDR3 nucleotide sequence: TGCGCCAGCAGCTTGGTCTCTAGCGGACTCAATGAGCAGTACTTC.

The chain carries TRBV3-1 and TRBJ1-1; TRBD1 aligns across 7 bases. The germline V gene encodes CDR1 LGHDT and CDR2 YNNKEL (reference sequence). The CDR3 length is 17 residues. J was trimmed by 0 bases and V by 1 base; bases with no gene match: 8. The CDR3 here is CASSQGYGTALNTEAFF. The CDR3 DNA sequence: TGTGCCAGCAGCCAAGGGTACGGGACAGCATTGAACACTGAAGCTTTCTTT.